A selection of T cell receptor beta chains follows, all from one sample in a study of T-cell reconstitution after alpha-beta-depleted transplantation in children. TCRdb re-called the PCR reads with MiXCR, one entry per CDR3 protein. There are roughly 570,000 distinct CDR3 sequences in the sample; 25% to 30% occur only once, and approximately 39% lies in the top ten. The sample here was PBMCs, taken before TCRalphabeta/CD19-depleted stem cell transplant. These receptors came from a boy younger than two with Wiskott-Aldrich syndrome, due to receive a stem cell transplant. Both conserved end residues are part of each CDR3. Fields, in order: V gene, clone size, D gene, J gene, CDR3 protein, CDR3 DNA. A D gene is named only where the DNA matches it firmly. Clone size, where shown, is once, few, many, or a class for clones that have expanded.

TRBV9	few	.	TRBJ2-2	CASSYRSGSNTGELFF	TGTGCCAGCAGCTATCGCAGCGGGTCGAACACCGGGGAGCTGTTTTTT
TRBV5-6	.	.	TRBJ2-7	CASSRFVSEQYF	TGTGCCAGCAGCCGATTTGTTAGCGAGCAGTACTTC
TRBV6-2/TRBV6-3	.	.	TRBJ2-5	CASNPRRLEETQYF	TGTGCCAGCAACCCCCGGCGGCTGGAAGAGACCCAGTACTTC
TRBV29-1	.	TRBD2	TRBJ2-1	CSVETSGRVLKSNEQFF	TGCAGCGTTGAAACTAGCGGGAGAGTCTTGAAGTCGAATGAGCAGTTCTTC
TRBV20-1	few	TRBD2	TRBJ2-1	CSARVEREAHYNEQFF	TGCAGTGCTAGAGTAGAGCGGGAGGCCCACTACAATGAGCAGTTCTTC
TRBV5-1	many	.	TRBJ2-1	CASSLVSSYNEQFF	TGCGCCAGCAGCTTGGTAAGCTCCTACAATGAGCAGTTCTTC
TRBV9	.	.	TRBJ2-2	CASSVEGRNTGELFF	TGTGCCAGCAGCGTAGAGGGGAGGAACACCGGGGAGCTGTTTTTT
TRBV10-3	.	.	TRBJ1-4	CAIRRREGEKLFF	TGTGCCATCAGGCGCAGGGAAGGTGAAAAACTGTTTTTT
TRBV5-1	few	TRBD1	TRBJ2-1	CSSSLAGTGYGNEQFF	TGCTCCAGCAGCTTGGCCGGGACAGGGTATGGCAATGAGCAGTTCTTC
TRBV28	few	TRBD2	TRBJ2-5	CASTLGLAGIETQYF	TGTGCCAGCACCCTGGGACTAGCGGGAATAGAGACCCAGTACTTC
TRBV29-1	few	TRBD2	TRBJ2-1	CSVVKAGVGNEQFF	TGCAGCGTTGTTAAAGCGGGAGTGGGGAATGAGCAGTTCTTC
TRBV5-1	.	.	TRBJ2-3	CASLATDTQYF	TGCGCCAGCCTCGCCACAGATACGCAGTATTTT
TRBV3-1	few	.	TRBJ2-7	CASSQVKYSSTFRTYEQYF	TGTGCCAGCAGCCAAGTTAAATATTCATCGACCTTCCGGACCTACGAGCAGTACTTC
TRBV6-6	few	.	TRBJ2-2	CASRDPHTGELFF	TGTGCCAGCCGGGACCCCCACACCGGGGAGCTGTTTTTT
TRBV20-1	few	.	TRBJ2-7	CSAIKTIGDEQYF	TGCAGTGCTATCAAGACTATAGGGGACGAGCAGTACTTC
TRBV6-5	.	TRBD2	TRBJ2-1	CASSYRTSGRRHNEQFF	TGTGCCAGCAGTTACAGGACTAGCGGGAGGCGACACAATGAGCAGTTCTTC
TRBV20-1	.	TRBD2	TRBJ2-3	CSASPGTSGALDTQYF	TGCAGTGCTAGTCCCGGGACTAGCGGAGCGCTGGATACGCAGTATTTT
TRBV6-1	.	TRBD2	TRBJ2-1	CASSEPGGRALNEQFF	TGTGCCAGCAGTGAACCGGGCGGGAGGGCCTTGAATGAGCAGTTCTTC
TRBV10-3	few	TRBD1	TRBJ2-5	CAISGDRGLETQYF	TGTGCCATCAGTGGGGACAGGGGGCTGGAGACCCAGTACTTC
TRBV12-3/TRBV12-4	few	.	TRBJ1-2	CASSLMALAEDGYTF	TGTGCCAGCAGTTTGATGGCGTTGGCAGAGGATGGCTACACCTTC
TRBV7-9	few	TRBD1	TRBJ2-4	CASSMGGQGGKNIQYF	TGTGCCAGCAGCATGGGGGGACAGGGGGGCAAAAACATTCAGTACTTC
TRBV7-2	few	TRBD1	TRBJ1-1	CASSIDRVDMNTEAFF	TGTGCCAGCAGCATAGACAGGGTTGACATGAACACTGAAGCTTTCTTT
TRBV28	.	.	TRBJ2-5	CASNDGAIQETQYF	TGTGCCAGCAACGACGGCGCGATACAAGAGACCCAGTACTTC
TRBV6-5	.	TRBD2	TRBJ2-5	CASSFAGTSRETQYF	TGTGCCAGCAGTTTCGCCGGGACTAGCCGAGAGACCCAGTACTTC
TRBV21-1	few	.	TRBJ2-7	CASSTLVHSSYEQYF	TGTGCCAGCAGCACGTTGGTACACAGCTCCTACGAGCAGTACTTC
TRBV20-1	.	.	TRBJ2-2	CSARNGNTGELFF	TGCAGTGCTAGAAATGGCAACACCGGGGAGCTGTTTTTT
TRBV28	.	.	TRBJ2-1	CASSLKGYYEQFF	TGTGCCAGCAGTTTAAAGGGTTATTATGAGCAGTTCTTC
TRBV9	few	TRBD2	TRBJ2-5	CASSVATLAGQETQYF	TGTGCCAGCAGCGTAGCTACCCTAGCGGGGCAAGAGACCCAGTACTTC
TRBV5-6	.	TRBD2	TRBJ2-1	CASRESGRALQEQFF	TGTGCCAGCAGGGAGAGCGGGAGGGCCTTACAGGAGCAGTTCTTC
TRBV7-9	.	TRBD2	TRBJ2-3	CASSRTSGSADTQYF	TGTGCCAGCAGCCGAACTAGCGGGAGCGCAGATACGCAGTATTTT
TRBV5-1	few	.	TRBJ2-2	CASSNSETMTGELFF	TGCGCCAGCAGCAACAGTGAAACTATGACCGGGGAGCTGTTTTTT
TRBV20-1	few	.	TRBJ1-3	CSARGPGFGNTIYF	TGCAGTGCTAGAGGCCCAGGTTTCGGAAACACCATATATTTT
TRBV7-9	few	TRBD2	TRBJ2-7	CASSPKRAGAGQYF	TGTGCCAGCAGCCCAAAGCGGGCGGGAGCGGGGCAGTACTTC
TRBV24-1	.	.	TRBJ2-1	CATSGTGKSYNEQFF	TGTGCCACCAGTGGAACAGGGAAAAGTTACAATGAGCAGTTCTTC
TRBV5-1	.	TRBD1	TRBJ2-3	CASSSSGGPDTQYF	TGCGCCAGCAGCTCGTCAGGGGGCCCCGATACGCAGTATTTT
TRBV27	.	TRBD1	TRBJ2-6	CASSLGGTGSHSGANVLTF	TGTGCCAGCAGTTTAGGTGGGACAGGGAGTCACTCTGGGGCCAACGTCCTGACTTTC
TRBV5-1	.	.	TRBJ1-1	CASSSDRDQEAFF	TGCGCCAGCAGCTCCGACAGAGACCAAGAAGCTTTCTTT
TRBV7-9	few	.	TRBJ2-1	CASSWTQSSYNEQFF	TGTGCCAGCAGCTGGACACAAAGCTCCTACAATGAGCAGTTCTTC
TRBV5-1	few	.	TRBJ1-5	CASSLLHLNQPQHF	TGCGCCAGCAGCTTATTACACCTCAATCAGCCCCAGCATTTT
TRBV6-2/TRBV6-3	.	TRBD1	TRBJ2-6	CASRRTGEAPGANVLTF	TGTGCCAGCAGGAGGACAGGGGAGGCCCCTGGGGCCAACGTCCTGACTTTC
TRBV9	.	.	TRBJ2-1	CASSVASGLFGMRNEQFF	TGTGCCAGCAGCGTAGCGTCAGGACTATTTGGAATGCGCAATGAGCAGTTCTTC
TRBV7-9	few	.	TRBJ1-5	CASSLGQGHSNQPQHF	TGTGCCAGCAGCTTAGGGCAAGGTCATAGCAATCAGCCCCAGCATTTT
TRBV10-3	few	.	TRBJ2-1	CAISESHLAGQFF	TGTGCCATCAGTGAGTCCCATCTAGCTGGGCAGTTCTTC
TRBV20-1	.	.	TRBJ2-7	CSARWGLPYEQYF	TGCAGTGCTAGATGGGGACTCCCCTACGAGCAGTACTTC
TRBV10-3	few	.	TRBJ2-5	CAISEAGYSRETQYF	TGTGCCATCAGTGAGGCCGGCTACTCGAGAGAGACCCAGTACTTC
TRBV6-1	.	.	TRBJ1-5	CASSTAGGFNQPQHF	TGTGCCAGCAGTACAGCGGGGGGATTCAATCAGCCCCAGCATTTT
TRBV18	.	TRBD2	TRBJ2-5	CASSLGLAGEKTQYF	TGTGCCAGCTCACTCGGACTAGCGGGAGAGAAGACCCAGTACTTC
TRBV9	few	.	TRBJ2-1	CASSVDPSYNEQFF	TGTGCCAGCAGCGTAGATCCGAGCTACAATGAGCAGTTCTTC
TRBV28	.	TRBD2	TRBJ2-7	CASRSPGLAAYEQYF	TGTGCCAGCAGATCTCCCGGACTAGCGGCTTACGAGCAGTACTTC
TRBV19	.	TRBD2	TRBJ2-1	CASRKLAGVFYNEQFF	TGTGCCAGTAGAAAACTAGCGGGAGTTTTCTACAATGAGCAGTTCTTC
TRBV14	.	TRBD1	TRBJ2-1	CASSHLDRVEQFF	TGTGCCAGCAGCCACCTCGACAGGGTTGAGCAGTTCTTC
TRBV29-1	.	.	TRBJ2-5	CSVGGDQETQYF	TGCAGCGTTGGGGGCGACCAAGAGACCCAGTACTTC
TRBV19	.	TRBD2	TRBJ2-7	CASSISGRGPAGVSYEQYF	TGTGCCAGTAGTATTTCTGGGCGCGGACCGGCGGGAGTATCCTACGAGCAGTACTTC